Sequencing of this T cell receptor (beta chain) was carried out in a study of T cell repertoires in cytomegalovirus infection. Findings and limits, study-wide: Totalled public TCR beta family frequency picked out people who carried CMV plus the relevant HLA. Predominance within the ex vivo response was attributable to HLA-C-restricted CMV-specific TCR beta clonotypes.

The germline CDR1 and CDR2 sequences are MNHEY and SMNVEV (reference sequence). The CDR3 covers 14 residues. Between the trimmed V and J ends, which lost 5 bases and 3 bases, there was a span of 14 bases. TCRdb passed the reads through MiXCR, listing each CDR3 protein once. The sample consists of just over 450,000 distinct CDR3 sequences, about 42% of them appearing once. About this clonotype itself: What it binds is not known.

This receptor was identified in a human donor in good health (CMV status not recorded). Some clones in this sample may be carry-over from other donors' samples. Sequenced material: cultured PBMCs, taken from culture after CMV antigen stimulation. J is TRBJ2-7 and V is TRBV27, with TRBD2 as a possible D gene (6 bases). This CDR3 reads CASSTIGDFYEQYF. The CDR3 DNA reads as TGTGCCAGCAGTACTATAGGGGACTTCTACGAGCAGTACTTC.